This T cell receptor (beta chain) was sequenced during a study of shared clonotypes between healthy human individuals. The CDR3 runs 12 residues. Germline V lookup: CDR1 SQVTM, CDR2 ANQGSEA. Positively selected for CCR7, the CD45RO-negative cells used as naive CD8 cells excluded terminally differentiated effector memory CD45RA+ cells. Donors comprised only Caucasian adults living in Nashville, Tennessee. Study outcomes and limitations: Relative to clonotypes present in all four donors, those not shared had lower generation probabilities.

Here immunoSEQ multiplex PCR was the method, and the copy in TCRdb shows in-frame clones only, minus some. The sample comprises more than 2 million clones, over 85% of which are singletons, and more than 1.5% rests with the top ten. This clone was observed a single time. Its target is unknown. This chain connects TRBV29-1 to TRBJ2-3; D ambiguous. The TCR comes from a man aged 18 to 29 in good health. Some clones in this sample may be carry-over from other donors' samples. Material for sequencing was naive CD8+ T cells from PBMCs. For the CDR3, the DNA is TGCACCCCTGAAGTGGCCACAGATACGCAGTATTTT. This encodes CTPEVATDTQYF.